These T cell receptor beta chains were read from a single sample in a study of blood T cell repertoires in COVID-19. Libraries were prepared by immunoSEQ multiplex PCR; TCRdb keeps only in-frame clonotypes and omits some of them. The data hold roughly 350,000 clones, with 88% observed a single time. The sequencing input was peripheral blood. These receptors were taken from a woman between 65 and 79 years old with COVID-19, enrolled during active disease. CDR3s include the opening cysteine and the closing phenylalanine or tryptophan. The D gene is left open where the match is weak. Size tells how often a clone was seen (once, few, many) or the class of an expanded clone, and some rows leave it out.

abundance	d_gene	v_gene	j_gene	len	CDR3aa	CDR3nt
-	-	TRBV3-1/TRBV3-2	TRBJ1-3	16	CASSPRWGVSGNTIYF	TGTGCCAGCAGCCCCCGTTGGGGGGTCTCTGGAAACACCATATATTTT
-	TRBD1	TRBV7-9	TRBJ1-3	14	CASSATGTGNTIYF	TGTGCCAGCAGCGCGACAGGGACAGGAAACACCATATATTTT
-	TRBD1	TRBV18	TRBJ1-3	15	CASSEDRGPGNTIYF	TGTGCCAGCTCAGAGGACAGGGGGCCTGGAAACACCATATATTTT
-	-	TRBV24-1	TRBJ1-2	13	CATSEYTGSGYTF	TGTGCCACCAGTGAATACACAGGTAGTGGCTACACCTTC
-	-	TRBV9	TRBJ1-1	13	CASSPEEGTEAFF	TGTGCCAGCAGCCCAGAGGAGGGCACTGAAGCTTTCTTT
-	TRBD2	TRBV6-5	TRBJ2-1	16	CASSYSAGVSYNEQFF	TGTGCCAGCAGTTACTCGGCGGGGGTGTCTTACAATGAGCAGTTCTTC
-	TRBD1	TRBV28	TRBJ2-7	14	CASSLTGGLYEQYF	TGTGCCAGCAGCCTGACAGGGGGCCTGTACGAGCAGTACTTC
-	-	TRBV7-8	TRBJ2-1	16	CASSLDVRDNFNEQFF	TGTGCCAGCAGCTTAGATGTCAGGGACAATTTCAATGAGCAGTTCTTC
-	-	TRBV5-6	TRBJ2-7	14	CASSLAGSSYEQYF	TGTGCCAGCAGCTTGGCTGGGAGCTCCTACGAGCAGTACTTC
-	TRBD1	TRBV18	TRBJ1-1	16	CASSPLRGQGITEAFF	TGTGCCAGCTCCCCTCTTAGGGGACAGGGGATCACTGAAGCTTTCTTT
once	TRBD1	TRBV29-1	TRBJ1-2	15	CSVLGRGQGGYGYTF	TGCAGCGTTCTCGGGCGAGGACAGGGTGGCTATGGCTACACCTTC
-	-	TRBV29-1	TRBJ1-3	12	CSVPGTGNTIYF	TGCAGCGTTCCAGGGACTGGAAACACCATATATTTT
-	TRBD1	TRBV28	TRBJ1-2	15	CASRDPRGTGFGYTF	TGTGCCAGCAGGGATCCCCGGGGGACAGGTTTTGGCTACACCTTC
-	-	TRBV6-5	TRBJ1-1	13	CASSYAAATEAFF	TGTGCCAGCAGTTACGCGGCAGCTACTGAAGCTTTCTTT
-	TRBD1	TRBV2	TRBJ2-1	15	CASNKEQGSYNEQFF	TGTGCCAGCAATAAAGAACAGGGGTCCTACAATGAGCAGTTCTTC
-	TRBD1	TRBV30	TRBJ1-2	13	CAWSVLQGNGYTF	TGTGCCTGGAGTGTACTACAGGGGAATGGCTACACCTTC
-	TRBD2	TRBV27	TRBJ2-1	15	CASSLAAGVYNEQFF	TGTGCCAGCAGTTTAGCAGCGGGGGTCTACAATGAGCAGTTCTTC
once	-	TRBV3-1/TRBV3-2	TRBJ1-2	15	CASSHALPANYGYTF	TGTGCCAGCAGCCATGCCCTCCCAGCTAACTATGGCTACACCTTC
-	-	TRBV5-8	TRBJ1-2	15	CASSPGTPATYGYTF	TGTGCCAGCAGCCCAGGGACACCAGCTACCTATGGCTACACCTTC
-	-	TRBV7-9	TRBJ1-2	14	CASSLEVQGYGYTF	TGTGCCAGCAGCTTAGAGGTCCAGGGCTATGGCTACACCTTC
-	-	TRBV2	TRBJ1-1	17	CASSVPRGGSADTEAFF	TGTGCCAGCAGTGTCCCCCGAGGGGGTAGCGCGGACACTGAAGCTTTCTTT
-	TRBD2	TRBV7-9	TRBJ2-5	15	CASSSGRQEGETQYF	TGTGCCAGCAGCTCCGGGAGGCAGGAGGGAGAGACCCAGTACTTC
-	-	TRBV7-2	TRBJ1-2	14	CASSRELFNYGYTF	TGTGCCAGCAGCCGGGAACTCTTTAACTATGGCTACACCTTC
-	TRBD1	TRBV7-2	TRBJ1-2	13	CASSPGQAYGYTF	TGTGCCAGCAGCCCAGGACAGGCCTATGGCTACACCTTC
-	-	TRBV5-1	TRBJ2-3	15	CASSLRGTREDTQYF	TGCGCCAGCAGCTTGAGGGGCACCAGGGAAGATACGCAGTATTTT
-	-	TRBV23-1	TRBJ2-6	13	CATGTGHLNVLTF	TGCGCCACGGGAACGGGACACCTCAACGTCCTGACTTTC
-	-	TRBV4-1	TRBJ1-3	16	CASSSRGADSGNTIYF	TGCGCCAGCAGCTCCCGGGGAGCCGACTCTGGAAACACCATATATTTT
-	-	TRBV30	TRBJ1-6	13	CAWSPDSGLPLHF	TGTGCCTGGTCCCCGGACAGTGGTTTACCCCTCCACTTT
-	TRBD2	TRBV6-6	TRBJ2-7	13	CASRTGLAGAKYF	TGTGCCAGCAGGACGGGACTAGCGGGGGCTAAGTACTTC
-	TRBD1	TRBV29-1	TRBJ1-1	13	CSSYGQGNTEAFF	TGCAGCTCTTACGGACAGGGGAACACTGAAGCTTTCTTT
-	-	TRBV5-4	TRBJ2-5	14	CASSLGAGAETQYF	TGTGCCAGCAGCTTGGGAGCAGGGGCAGAGACCCAGTACTTC
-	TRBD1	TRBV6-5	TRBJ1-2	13	CASRPRDRDGYTF	TGTGCCAGCAGACCCCGGGACAGGGATGGCTACACCTTC
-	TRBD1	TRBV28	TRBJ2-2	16	CASSPGQGAGTGELFF	TGTGCCAGCAGCCCCGGACAGGGGGCAGGGACCGGGGAGCTGTTTTTT
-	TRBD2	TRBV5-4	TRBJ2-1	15	CASSSSGPMRNEQFF	TGTGCCAGCAGTTCTAGCGGCCCAATGCGCAATGAGCAGTTCTTC
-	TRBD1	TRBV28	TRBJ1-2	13	CASSLDRAGGYTF	TGTGCCAGCAGCCTGGACAGGGCGGGTGGCTACACCTTC
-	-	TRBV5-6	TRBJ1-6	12	CASSSAGSPLHF	TGTGCCAGCAGCTCGGCGGGGTCACCCCTCCACTTT
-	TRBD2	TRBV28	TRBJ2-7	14	CASSPPGLAHEQYF	TGTGCCAGCAGCCCACCCGGACTAGCCCACGAGCAGTACTTC
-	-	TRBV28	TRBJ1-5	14	CASSFPYSNQPQHF	TGTGCCAGCAGCTTTCCCTATAGCAATCAGCCCCAGCATTTT
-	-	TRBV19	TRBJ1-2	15	CASTQLGGYNYGYTF	TGTGCCAGTACTCAACTCGGGGGTTATAACTATGGCTACACCTTC
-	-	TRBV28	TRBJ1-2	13	CASHVDSNYGYTF	TGTGCCAGCCATGTAGACAGTAACTATGGCTACACCTTC
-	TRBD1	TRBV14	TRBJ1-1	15	CASSRGQLSYTEAFF	TGTGCCAGCAGCCGGGGACAGCTGTCCTACACTGAAGCTTTCTTT
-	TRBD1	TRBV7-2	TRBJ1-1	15	CASSLETRAGGIDFF	TGTGCCAGCAGCTTAGAAACAAGGGCAGGGGGGATAGATTTCTTT
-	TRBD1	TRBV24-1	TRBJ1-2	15	CATSDSGTGNYGYTF	TGTGCCACCAGTGATTCCGGGACAGGAAACTATGGCTACACCTTC
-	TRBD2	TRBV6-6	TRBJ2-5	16	CASDPRLAGVQETQYF	TGTGCCAGCGACCCAAGACTAGCGGGGGTACAAGAGACCCAGTACTTC
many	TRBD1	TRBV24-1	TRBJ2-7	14	CATSEPGQNYEQYF	TGTGCCACCAGTGAGCCGGGACAGAACTACGAGCAGTACTTC
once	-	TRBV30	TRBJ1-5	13	CAWEGGFNQPQHF	TGTGCCTGGGAAGGGGGATTCAATCAGCCCCAGCATTTT
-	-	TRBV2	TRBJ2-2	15	CASSEQDTNTGELFF	TGTGCCAGCAGCGAACAGGACACGAACACCGGGGAGCTGTTTTTT
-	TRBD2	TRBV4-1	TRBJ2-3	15	CASSLGLWTSGGVYF	TGCGCCAGCAGCCTTGGCCTCTGGACTAGCGGGGGGGTGTATTTT
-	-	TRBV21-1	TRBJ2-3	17	CASSRLGQATSTDTQYF	TGTGCCAGCAGCAGGTTGGGACAGGCGACTAGCACAGATACGCAGTATTTT
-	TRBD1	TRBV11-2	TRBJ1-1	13	CASSLVRGREAFF	TGTGCCAGCAGCTTAGTAAGGGGGCGAGAAGCTTTCTTT